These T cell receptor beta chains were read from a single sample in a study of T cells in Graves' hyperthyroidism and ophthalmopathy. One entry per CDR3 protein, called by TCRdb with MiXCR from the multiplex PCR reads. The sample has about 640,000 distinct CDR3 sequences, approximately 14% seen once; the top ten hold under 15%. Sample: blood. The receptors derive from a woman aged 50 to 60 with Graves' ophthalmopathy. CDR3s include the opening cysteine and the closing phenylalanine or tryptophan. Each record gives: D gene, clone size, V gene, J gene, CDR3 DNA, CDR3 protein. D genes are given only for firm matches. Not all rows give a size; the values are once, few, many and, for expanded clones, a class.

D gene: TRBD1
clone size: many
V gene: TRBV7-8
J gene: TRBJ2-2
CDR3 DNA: TGTGCCAGCAGCTTACGTAGACAGGGTTCGAACACCGGGGAGCTGTTTTTT
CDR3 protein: CASSLRRQGSNTGELFF

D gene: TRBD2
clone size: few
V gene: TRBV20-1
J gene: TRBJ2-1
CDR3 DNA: TGCAGTGCCCGGCTCGGGACTAGCGGGATAGAGCAGTTCTTC
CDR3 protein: CSARLGTSGIEQFF

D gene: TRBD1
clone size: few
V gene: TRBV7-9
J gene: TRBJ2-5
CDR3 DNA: TGTGCCAGCAGCCCAAATCCGGGACAGGGGAGAGGGGCAGAGACCCAGTACTTC
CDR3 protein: CASSPNPGQGRGAETQYF

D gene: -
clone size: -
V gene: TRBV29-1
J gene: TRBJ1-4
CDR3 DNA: TGCAGCGTTGGGGTGGGGGCTGCTAATGAAAAACTGTTTTTT
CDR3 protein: CSVGVGAANEKLFF

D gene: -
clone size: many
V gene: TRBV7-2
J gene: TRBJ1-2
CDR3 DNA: TGTGCCAGCAGCTTGGGCAGCTCTAACTATGGCTACACCTTC
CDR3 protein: CASSLGSSNYGYTF

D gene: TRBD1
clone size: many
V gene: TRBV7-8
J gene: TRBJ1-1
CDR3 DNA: TGTGCCAGCAGCTTAACGGGGCAGGGGGTCACTGAAGCTTTCTTT
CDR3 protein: CASSLTGQGVTEAFF

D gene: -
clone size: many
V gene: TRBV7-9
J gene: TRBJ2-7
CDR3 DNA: TGTGCCAGCAGCTTAGCGCTTACGCCATACGAGCAGTACTTC
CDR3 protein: CASSLALTPYEQYF

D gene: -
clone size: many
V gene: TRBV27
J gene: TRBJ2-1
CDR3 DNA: TGTGCCAGCAGTCCCTCGGGCGGGATGCAGTTCAATGAGCAGTTCTTC
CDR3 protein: CASSPSGGMQFNEQFF

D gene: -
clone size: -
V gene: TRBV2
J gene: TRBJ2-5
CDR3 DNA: TGTGCCACCAAAGATTCGGGTGAGACCCAGTACTTC
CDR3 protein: CATKDSGETQYF

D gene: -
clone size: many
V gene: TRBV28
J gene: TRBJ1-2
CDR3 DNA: TGTGCCAGCAGGGGGGCCGGTCAAGGCTACACCTTC
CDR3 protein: CASRGAGQGYTF

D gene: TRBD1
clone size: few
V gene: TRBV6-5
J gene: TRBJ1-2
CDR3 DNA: TGTGCCAGCAGTTACTCGGTCCGGACAGGGGACTATGGCTACACCTTC
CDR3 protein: CASSYSVRTGDYGYTF

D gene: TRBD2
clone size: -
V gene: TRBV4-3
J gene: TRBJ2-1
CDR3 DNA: TGCGCCAGCAGCCAAGAGACTAGCGGGAGGGCCCTTGTTGAGCAGTTCTTC
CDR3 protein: CASSQETSGRALVEQFF

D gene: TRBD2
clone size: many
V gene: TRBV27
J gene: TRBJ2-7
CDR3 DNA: TGTGCCAGCAGTTTATCGAGACTAGCGGGAACCTACGAGCAGTACTTC
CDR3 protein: CASSLSRLAGTYEQYF